These T cell receptor beta chains were read from a single sample in a study of T cells in Graves' hyperthyroidism and ophthalmopathy. TCRdb ran MiXCR on the multiplex PCR reads and lists one entry per CDR3 protein. The sample holds about 200,000 distinct CDR3 sequences, about 17% seen once. Sequenced input: blood. The receptors derive from a woman aged 50 to 60 with Graves' hyperthyroidism. CDR3s include the opening cysteine and the closing phenylalanine or tryptophan. The order of the fields is J gene, D gene, V gene, clone size, CDR3 protein, CDR3 DNA. D genes are given only for firm matches. The size field is filled for only some rows; it gives once, few, many or a size class.

>TRBJ2-2|TRBD2|TRBV7-3|NA
CASSLAGVNTGELFF
TGTGCCAGCAGTCTAGCGGGCGTGAACACCGGGGAGCTGTTTTTT
>TRBJ2-3|TRBD2|TRBV25-1|few
CASSEDRGLGTDTQYF
TGTGCCAGCAGTGAAGACCGGGGACTAGGCACAGATACGCAGTATTTT
>TRBJ2-5|NA|TRBV20-1|many
CSASRRGGEETQYF
TGCAGTGCGAGCCGCCGGGGAGGAGAAGAGACCCAGTACTTC
>TRBJ1-2|NA|TRBV30|many
CAWSDSGRAVGYTF
TGTGCCTGGAGTGATAGCGGTCGGGCAGTCGGCTACACCTTC
>TRBJ2-5|NA|TRBV12-3/TRBV12-4|many
CASSPDLAYQETQYF
TGTGCCAGCAGTCCAGACCTAGCGTACCAAGAGACCCAGTACTTC
>TRBJ2-7|NA|TRBV7-8|NA
CASSSGGSAYEQYF
TGTGCCAGCAGCTCAGGCGGAAGTGCCTACGAGCAGTACTTC
>TRBJ1-6|NA|TRBV30|many
CAWSVTPNSPLHF
TGTGCCTGGAGTGTAACCCCTAATTCACCCCTCCACTTT
>TRBJ2-1|TRBD2|TRBV19|few
CASSIAPVTHSGRADLGEQFF
TGTGCCAGTAGTATAGCCCCGGTAACCCATAGCGGGAGGGCCGATTTGGGTGAGCAGTTCTTC
>TRBJ2-3|NA|TRBV9|many
CASSVRTASDTQYF
TGTGCCAGCAGCGTGAGGACCGCCTCAGATACGCAGTATTTT
>TRBJ1-2|NA|TRBV7-9|few
CASSSAQNGYTF
TGTGCCAGCAGCTCCGCCCAGAATGGCTACACCTTC
>TRBJ1-2|NA|TRBV6-1|many
CASSSRGGPPDGYTF
TGTGCCAGCAGTAGTCGAGGGGGGCCGCCGGATGGCTACACCTTC
>TRBJ2-7|TRBD2|TRBV6-1|many
CASSIAGFPHEQYF
TGTGCCAGCAGTATAGCGGGATTCCCCCACGAGCAGTACTTC
>TRBJ2-4|NA|TRBV5-6|many
CASSLSAGHSIQYF
TGTGCCAGCAGCTTGAGTGCGGGACACAGCATTCAGTACTTC
>TRBJ2-3|NA|TRBV6-1|few
CASSLSPSGTDTQYF
TGTGCCAGCAGTTTATCCCCATCAGGCACAGATACGCAGTATTTT
>TRBJ2-1|TRBD2|TRBV20-1|few
CSASRGSGRAAEQFF
TGCAGTGCTTCCCGGGGGAGCGGGAGGGCCGCTGAGCAGTTCTTC
>TRBJ2-5|NA|TRBV24-1|NA
CATSDLDGGQETQYF
TGTGCCACCAGTGATTTGGATGGGGGCCAAGAGACCCAGTACTTC
>TRBJ1-1|NA|TRBV7-9|few
CASSPTGSLIEAFF
TGTGCCAGCAGCCCCACAGGGTCTTTAATTGAAGCTTTCTTT
>TRBJ2-7|NA|TRBV7-9|many
CASSDPYYEQYF
TGTGCCAGCAGCGACCCGTACTACGAGCAGTACTTC
>TRBJ2-1|TRBD2|TRBV19|NA
CASSSIRTSGSSYNEQFF
TGTGCCAGTAGTTCTATCCGGACTAGCGGGAGCTCATACAATGAGCAGTTCTTC
>TRBJ2-7|NA|TRBV7-2|few
CASSRGGGGSRNEQYF
TGTGCCAGCAGCCGAGGGGGGGGTGGGAGCAGGAACGAGCAGTACTTC
>TRBJ2-2|TRBD1|TRBV7-3|few
CASSHGTANTGELFF
TGTGCCAGCAGCCACGGGACAGCGAACACCGGGGAGCTGTTTTTT
>TRBJ2-5|NA|TRBV6-1|NA
CASSKNLDSGETQYF
TGTGCCAGCAGTAAAAACCTGGACAGTGGAGAGACCCAGTACTTC
>TRBJ2-5|NA|TRBV7-9|many
CASSAPGPEETQYF
TGTGCCAGCAGCGCTCCGGGACCCGAAGAGACCCAGTACTTC
>TRBJ2-7|NA|TRBV3-1|many
CASSQLTGRAYEQYF
TGTGCCAGCAGCCAACTGACAGGGAGGGCCTACGAGCAGTACTTC
>TRBJ2-6|TRBD1|TRBV20-1|few
CSARGQGESSGANVLTF
TGCAGTGCCAGGGGACAGGGGGAATCCTCTGGGGCCAACGTCCTGACTTTC
>TRBJ1-2|NA|TRBV30|NA
CACHGPARRNYGYTF
TGTGCCTGTCATGGGCCGGCCAGAAGGAACTATGGCTACACCTTC
>TRBJ2-7|NA|TRBV18|many
CASSPGRNSYEQYF
TGTGCCAGCTCACCGGGACGGAACTCCTACGAGCAGTACTTC
>TRBJ1-5|NA|TRBV28|NA
CASSPIRSNQPQHF
TGTGCCAGCAGCCCCATTCGTAGCAATCAGCCCCAGCATTTT
>TRBJ1-1|NA|TRBV28|many
CASSKTGGYTEAFF
TGTGCCAGCAGCAAGACCGGGGGTTACACTGAAGCTTTCTTT
>TRBJ1-2|TRBD1|TRBV6-1|many
CASSAEGASYGYTF
TGTGCCAGCAGTGCCGAGGGGGCGAGCTATGGCTACACCTTC
>TRBJ2-7|NA|TRBV7-7|NA
CASSLTGVEQYF
TGTGCTAGCAGCTTAACGGGGGTTGAGCAGTACTTC
>TRBJ2-1|TRBD2|TRBV19|NA
CASSTPSGDLYNEQFF
TGTGCCAGTAGTACGCCTAGCGGGGACTTATACAATGAGCAGTTCTTC
>TRBJ2-7|TRBD2|TRBV7-8|many
CASSLGLGGEQYF
TGTGCCAGCAGCTTAGGGTTGGGGGGGGAGCAGTACTTC
>TRBJ2-1|NA|TRBV20-1|many
CSKADSPHEQFF
TGCAGTAAAGCGGACTCCCCCCATGAGCAGTTCTTC
>TRBJ1-1|TRBD1|TRBV2|many
CASSQDRAEAFF
TGTGCCAGCAGCCAGGACAGGGCTGAAGCTTTCTTT
>TRBJ2-5|NA|TRBV4-1|NA
CASSQDGRAQETQYF
TGCGCCAGCAGCCAAGATGGTAGGGCCCAAGAGACCCAGTACTTC
>TRBJ1-3|NA|TRBV7-9|few
CASSLPEAGNTIYF
TGTGCCAGCAGCCTCCCTGAGGCGGGAAACACCATATATTTT
>TRBJ1-1|TRBD1|TRBV19|NA
CASSVDRGYTEAFF
TGTGCCAGTAGTGTGGACAGGGGATACACTGAAGCTTTCTTT
>TRBJ2-3|NA|TRBV29-1|NA
CSVSMIRQTDTQYF
TGCAGCGTTTCCATGATTAGGCAGACAGATACGCAGTATTTT
>TRBJ2-3|TRBD1|TRBV6-1|few
CASQFSGQGDRDTQYF
TGTGCCAGCCAATTTTCGGGACAGGGGGATCGAGATACGCAGTATTTT
>TRBJ2-2|TRBD1|TRBV5-1|few
CASSVDRVSTGELFF
TGCGCCAGCAGCGTGGACAGGGTTTCCACCGGGGAGCTGTTTTTT
>TRBJ2-5|TRBD2|TRBV6-1|few
CASSRPAGGDKETQYF
TGTGCCAGCAGCCGTCCTGCGGGGGGCGATAAGGAGACCCAGTACTTC
>TRBJ2-7|NA|TRBV6-2/TRBV6-3|NA
CASSYSSPRSYEQYF
TGTGCCAGCAGTTACTCGAGCCCGCGCTCCTACGAGCAGTACTTC
>TRBJ2-1|TRBD2|TRBV12-3/TRBV12-4|many
CASSLTGRADEQFF
TGTGCCAGCAGTTTAACCGGGAGGGCCGATGAGCAGTTCTTC
>TRBJ2-7|NA|TRBV6-5|many
CASSYDGRKGEQYF
TGTGCCAGCAGTTACGATGGGAGGAAGGGCGAGCAGTACTTC
>TRBJ1-1|NA|TRBV9|NA
CASSKAPETEAFF
TGTGCCAGCAGCAAGGCCCCGGAGACTGAAGCTTTCTTT
>TRBJ2-7|NA|TRBV5-1|many
CASSLGRLSYEQYF
TGCGCCAGCAGCTTGGGACGATTATCCTACGAGCAGTACTTC
>TRBJ1-5|NA|TRBV28|few
CASSLDGSSNQPQHF
TGTGCCAGCAGTTTAGACGGTAGTAGCAATCAGCCCCAGCATTTT
>TRBJ1-5|NA|TRBV12-3/TRBV12-4|many
CASSFRSGASNQPQHF
TGTGCCAGCAGTTTTCGATCAGGGGCCAGCAATCAGCCCCAGCATTTT
>TRBJ2-5|NA|TRBV3-1|many
CASSQASEELAVQETQYF
TGTGCCAGCAGCCAAGCGAGTGAGGAACTAGCTGTTCAAGAGACCCAGTACTTC
>TRBJ1-2|NA|TRBV28|many
CASAAGYGYTF
TGTGCCAGCGCCGCGGGGTATGGCTACACCTTC
>TRBJ1-5|NA|TRBV6-1|many
CASSPAGYSNQPQHF
TGTGCCAGCAGTCCCGCCGGATATAGCAATCAGCCCCAGCATTTT
>TRBJ1-6|NA|TRBV6-1|many
CAISSGLYNSPLHF
TGTGCCATTTCCTCGGGACTCTACAATTCACCCCTCCACTTT
>TRBJ2-7|TRBD2|TRBV20-1|many
CSAGLGLAEGEQYF
TGCAGTGCCGGACTGGGACTAGCGGAGGGTGAGCAGTACTTC
>TRBJ2-7|TRBD2|TRBV6-1|NA
CAAGALSYEQYF
TGTGCAGCGGGAGCCCTCTCGTACGAGCAGTACTTC
>TRBJ1-1|NA|TRBV10-3|few
CAISDTMVIF
TGTGCCATCAGTGACACGATGGTGATCTTT
>TRBJ2-3|NA|TRBV5-6|many
CASSDISSTDTQYF
TGTGCCAGCAGCGACATCTCTAGCACAGATACGCAGTATTTT
>TRBJ2-7|TRBD1|TRBV7-9|few
CASSFHPGQGGYEQYF
TGTGCCAGCAGCTTTCACCCGGGACAGGGAGGATACGAGCAGTACTTC
>TRBJ1-2|NA|TRBV7-9|once
CASSLVRANYGYTF
TGTGCCAGCAGCTTAGTCCGCGCTAACTATGGCTACACCTTC
>TRBJ1-1|NA|TRBV11-1|few
CASSLAVRVNTEAFF
TGTGCCAGCAGCTTAGCGGTGAGAGTGAACACTGAAGCTTTCTTT